The 9 T cell receptor beta chains below were found in one sample sequenced in a study of PD-L1 blockade in urothelial cancer. Time point of the sample: peripheral blood 6 weeks after treatment start. Repertoires were generated with immunoSEQ multiplex PCR, while TCRdb's copy carries only in-frame clones and drops some. The sample consists of about 120,000 clones, about 89% of them appearing once. The sample consisted of PBMCs, taken around atezolizumab (anti-PD-L1) treatment. The receptor source for this set is a man between 60 and 75 years old with urothelial cancer.

The rearrangement joins TRBV2 to TRBJ1-6; weak D call: TRBD1 (5 bases). This CDR3 is 16 amino acids long. Germline CDR1 reads SNHLY; CDR2 reads FYNNEI. Trimming stripped 6 bases from V and 0 bases from J, with 12 bases between. The CDR3 DNA reads TGTGCCAGCAGCGCCAGGGCAAGCTCCTATAATTCACCCCTCCACTTT. The encoded protein is CASSARASSYNSPLHF.

The gene calls are TRBV6-1 and TRBJ2-7, with TRBD1 as a possible D gene (6 bases). Trimming removed 0 bases from V and 2 bases from J, with 11 bases in between. Germline CDR1 MNHNS, CDR2 SASEGT. The CDR3 has 15 residues. CDR3 amino acids: CASSEAQDSAYEQYF. CDR3 coding DNA: TGTGCCAGCAGTGAAGCGCAGGACAGCGCCTACGAGCAGTACTTC.

This clone was seen only once. The chain couples TRBV6-1 to TRBJ2-1; the match to TRBD2 covers 10 bases. The CDR3 sequence is 14 residues long. The junction had 4 bases not matched to a gene; V was cut back by 7 bases and J by 4 bases. CDR1 and CDR2 (germline): MNHNS, SASEGT. This chain's CDR3 is CASKREGPYNEQFF. CDR3 DNA: TGTGCCAGCAAGCGGGAGGGCCCTTACAATGAGCAGTTCTTC.

The chain couples TRBV19 to TRBJ2-2; 7 bases are a match to TRBD2. J lost 0 bases, V lost 5 bases, and 3 bases had no gene match. The CDR3 runs to 15 residues. CDR1 is LNHDA, CDR2 SQIVND, per germline (reference sequence). The CDR3 sequence: CASSSGGPNTGELFF. The CDR3 DNA reads TGTGCCAGTAGTTCGGGAGGACCGAACACCGGGGAGCTGTTTTTT.

This clone showed up just a few times. The chain is built from TRBV7-9 and TRBJ2-1; 7 bases line up with TRBD1. Germline V gene lookup returns CDR1 SEHNR and CDR2 FQNEAQ (reference sequence). This CDR3 has 12 amino acids. Unmatched junction bases numbered 2, after V lost 3 bases and J lost 9 bases. CDR3 loop: CASSFRGSEQFF. The DNA of the CDR3 is TGTGCCAGCAGCTTCAGGGGGAGTGAGCAGTTCTTC.

This chain connects TRBV5-1 to TRBJ1-4; D not resolved. The CDR3 length is 14 residues. Germline assignment: CDR1 SGHRS and CDR2 YFSETQ. Trimming pared 0 bases from V and 7 bases from J, leaving 10 bases between. The CDR3 sequence is CASSLDVASEKLFF. CDR3 coding DNA: TGCGCCAGCAGCTTGGATGTCGCCAGTGAAAAACTGTTTTTT.

This clone was recorded only once. The same CDR3 can be traced to other DNA sequences in this sample. This sequence joins TRBV28 and TRBJ2-1, with TRBD1 as a possible D gene (5 bases). V lost 6 bases and J 0 bases, leaving 18 bases between the germline ends. In germline, CDR1 is MDHEN, CDR2 SYDVKM. The CDR3 is 17 residues long. CDR3 sequence reads: CASRPSSGQGSYNEQFF. The CDR3 region has the DNA TGTGCCAGCAGGCCGTCGTCTGGGCAGGGCTCCTACAATGAGCAGTTCTTC.

CDR3 amino acids: CASSRDQGSNTGELFF. In DNA, the CDR3 is TGTGCCAGCAGTAGGGATCAGGGGTCGAACACCGGGGAGCTGTTTTTT. This chain links TRBV14 with TRBJ2-2; TRBD1 is a possible D gene (6 bases). In germline, CDR1 is SGHDN, CDR2 FVKESK. Trimming removed 6 bases from V and 0 bases from J, with 14 bases in between. CDR3 size: 16 residues.

V and J are TRBV11-2 and TRBJ2-5; the D is unclear. The V end lost 3 bases, the J end lost 4 bases, and 18 bases lay between the germline ends. Germline V gene sequence: CDR1 SGHAT, CDR2 FQNNGV. This CDR3 spans 16 amino acids. In DNA form, the CDR3 reads TGTGCCAGCAGCTTTAGTCTTGGAACCGACTCAGAGACCCAGTACTTC. Translated: CASSFSLGTDSETQYF.